This TCR beta chain was documented in a study of T cell responses to AZD1222 COVID-19 vaccine. This clone was seen a single time. Germline V CDR1 and CDR2: LGHNA, YSLEER. V lost 1 base and J lost 7; bases outside the gene matches: 8. This CDR3 has 15 amino acids. Only in-frame clones appear in the TCRdb table, and some are missing; sequencing was by immunoSEQ multiplex PCR. The repertoire consists of approximately 110,000 clones, with 88% occurring once and the leading ten covering 3.5% to 4.5%. The sequences come from peripheral blood, collected on day 0 of AZD1222 vaccination. This rearrangement joins TRBV4-3 to TRBJ1-2; 8 bases fit TRBD1. The clonotype comes from an adult in good health. The CDR3 is CASSQVTGGRSGYTF. CDR3 nucleotides: TGCGCCAGCAGCCAAGTAACAGGGGGGCGGAGTGGCTACACCTTC.